This T cell receptor beta chain was obtained from a study of CD8 T cells in Susac syndrome. Study context: Sequencing included Susac syndrome patients, roughly six of them with active disease and about 8 in remission.

V lost 3 bases and J 2 bases, leaving 12 bases between the germline ends. Germline V gene data show CDR1 as LGHNA and CDR2 as YNFKEQ. The CDR3 is 15 residues long. All included Susac syndrome patients satisfied recently defined diagnostic criteria for definite or probable disease. Random hexamers were used to reverse transcribe an amount of roughly 0.5 to 1 ug RNA. Amplification of TCR beta CDR3 by immunoSEQ multiplex PCR spanned 54 Vbeta and 13 Jbeta. From the immunoSEQ multiplex PCR reads, TCRdb called clonotypes with MiXCR, one entry per CDR3 protein. This table has approximately 190,000 distinct CDR3 sequences, approximately 95% appearing once.

The specimen sequenced was CD4+ T cells from PBMCs. The chain uses TRBV4-2 and TRBJ2-3, with a tentative D call TRBD2 (6 bases). This TCR was recovered from a human donor with Susac syndrome. The CDR3: CASSQSSGDTDTQYF. Here the CDR3 DNA reads TGTGCCAGCAGCCAGAGTAGCGGAGACACAGATACGCAGTATTTT.